This T cell receptor (beta chain) was identified during a study of shared clonotypes between healthy human individuals. Per the germline V gene, CDR1 is SGDLS and CDR2 is YYNGEE. The CDR3 is made up of 16 amino acids. The ends lost 0 bases at V and 5 bases at J; junction bases unmatched: 8. The method was immunoSEQ multiplex PCR; TCRdb's version includes in-frame clones alone and lacks a portion of them. The sample consists of about 1.5 million clones, approximately 96% of them appearing once. The chain recombines TRBV9 with TRBJ2-3, with TRBD2 matching over 8 bases. The specimen was naive CD4+ T cells sorted from blood. Subset given: CD45RA+ positively selected. The sequence was collected from a man between 25 and 39 years old in good health. As DNA, the CDR3 is TGTGCCAGCAGCGTAGCGGCTAGCGGGTCGGTAGATACGCAGTATTTT. Residues: CASSVAASGSVDTQYF.